This T cell receptor beta chain originates from a study of post-analysis software for immune sequencing data. Findings of the study overall: The five TRBV segments detected at higher frequency in patients than in controls included TRBV5-6, TRBV5-1 and TRBV20-1.

Prepared TCR beta cDNA libraries contained unique molecular identifiers. Via MiXCR, TCRdb re-called the PCR reads, giving one row per CDR3 protein. The sample includes about 460,000 distinct CDR3 sequences, under 55% seen only once; the top ten take 9.5% to 13%. About this clonotype itself: Its antigen is unidentified.

V shed 0 bases, J shed 2 bases, and the junction held 10 bases outside the gene matches. Germline CDR1 LGHNA, CDR2 YSLEER. This CDR3 spans 18 amino acids. What was sequenced was blood. The gene calls are TRBV4-3 and TRBJ2-7, with 10 positions matching TRBD2. This TCR was sampled from a girl aged 5-17 years with multiple sclerosis. CDR3 nucleotides: TGCGCCAGCAGCCAAGATCCTAGCGGGAGCGGCAAGACCTACGAGCAGTACTTC. As protein: CASSQDPSGSGKTYEQYF.